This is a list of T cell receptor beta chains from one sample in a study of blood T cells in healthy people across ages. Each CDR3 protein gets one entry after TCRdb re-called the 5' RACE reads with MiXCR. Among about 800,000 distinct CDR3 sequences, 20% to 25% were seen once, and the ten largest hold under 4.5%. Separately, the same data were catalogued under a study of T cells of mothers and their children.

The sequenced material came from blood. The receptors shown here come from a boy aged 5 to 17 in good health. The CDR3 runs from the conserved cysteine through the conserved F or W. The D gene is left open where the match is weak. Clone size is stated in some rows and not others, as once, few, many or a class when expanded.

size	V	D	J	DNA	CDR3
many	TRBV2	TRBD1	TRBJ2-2	TGTGCCAGCAGCCCGACAGGGGGAAGGGCCGGGGAGCTGTTTTTT	CASSPTGGRAGELFF
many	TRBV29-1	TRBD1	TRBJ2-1	TGCAGCGTTGAGGGGACAGGGCCCCGGGAGCAGTTCTTC	CSVEGTGPREQFF
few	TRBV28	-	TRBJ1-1	TGTGCCAGCAGTCAAGGACTACTCTCCCTCACTGAAGCTTTCTTT	CASSQGLLSLTEAFF
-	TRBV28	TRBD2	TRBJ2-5	TGTGCCAGCAGGTCTACCCGGGACTATGGACGGGAGACCCAGTACTTC	CASRSTRDYGRETQYF
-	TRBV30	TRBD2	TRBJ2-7	TGTGCCTGGAAGGGGGGAGGACTAGCGGGTTCCTACGAGCAGTACTTC	CAWKGGGLAGSYEQYF
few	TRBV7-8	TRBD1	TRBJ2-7	TGTGCCAGCAGCCGCGCACGGGACAGGGTCTACGAGCAGTACTTC	CASSRARDRVYEQYF
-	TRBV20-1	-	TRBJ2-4	TGCAGTGCCGTACTACTAGAAGCCAAAAACATTCAGTACTTC	CSAVLLEAKNIQYF
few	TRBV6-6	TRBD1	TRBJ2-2	TGTGCCAGCAGTGACAGGGGCGACACCGGGGAGCTGTTTTTT	CASSDRGDTGELFF
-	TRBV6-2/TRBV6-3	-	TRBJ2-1	TGTGCCAGCAGTTACGTCAACGAGGGGGGGAATGAGCAGTTCTTC	CASSYVNEGGNEQFF
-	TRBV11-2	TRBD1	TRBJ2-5	TGTGTCAGCAGCTCTGGGACAGGACAAGAGACCCAGTACTTC	CVSSSGTGQETQYF
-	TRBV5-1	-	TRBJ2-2	TGCGCCAGCAGCTTGGATAGCCAGACCGGGGAGCTGTTTTTT	CASSLDSQTGELFF
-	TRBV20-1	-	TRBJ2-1	TGCAGTGCTAGCCCTCTTCGGAATGAGCAGTTCTTC	CSASPLRNEQFF
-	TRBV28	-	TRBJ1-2	TGTGCCAGCAGTTTTAGGCCTGCGGACACCTTACCCGATGGCTACACCTTC	CASSFRPADTLPDGYTF
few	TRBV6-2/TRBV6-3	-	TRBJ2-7	TGTGCCAGCAGTTACTCGACAGCGCGACTCGTTTTTTACGAGCAGTACTTC	CASSYSTARLVFYEQYF
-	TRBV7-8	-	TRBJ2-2	TGTGCCAGCAGCCTACCGGAGGTAGCGCCGAACACCGGGGAGCTGTTTTTT	CASSLPEVAPNTGELFF
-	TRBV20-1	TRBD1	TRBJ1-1	TGCAGTGCTAGAGAGGAGGGGGCGGGCACTGAAGCTTTCTTT	CSAREEGAGTEAFF
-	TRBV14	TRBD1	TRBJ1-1	TGTGCCAGCAGCCAACTGACAGGGCCCACTGAAGCTTTCTTT	CASSQLTGPTEAFF
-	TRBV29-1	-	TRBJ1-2	TGTAGCGTCGGTCCAGGAGATAACTATGGCTACACCTTC	CSVGPGDNYGYTF
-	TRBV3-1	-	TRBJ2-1	TGTGCCAGCAGCCAACTACTGAGTAGGGAGTCGAATGAGCAGTTCTTC	CASSQLLSRESNEQFF
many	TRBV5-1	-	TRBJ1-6	TGCGCCAGCAGCTTGTCCTCAGTCAAGAGCTCCTATAATTCACCCCTCCACTTT	CASSLSSVKSSYNSPLHF
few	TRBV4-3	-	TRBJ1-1	TGCGCCAGCAGCCAACAGATTATGAACACTGAAGCTTTCTTT	CASSQQIMNTEAFF
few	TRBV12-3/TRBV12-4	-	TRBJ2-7	TGTGCCAGCAGTTTAGAGGCCCAAGGTTCGACTGAGTACTTC	CASSLEAQGSTEYF
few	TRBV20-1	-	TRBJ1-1	TGCAGTGCTAGTGACAGGAGCATGAACACTGAAGCTTTCTTT	CSASDRSMNTEAFF
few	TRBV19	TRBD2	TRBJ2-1	TGTGCCAGCAAACAGCCGGGACTAGCTTACAATGAGCAGTTCTTC	CASKQPGLAYNEQFF
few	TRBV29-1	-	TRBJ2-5	TGCAGCGTTGATGAGGGGTACTGGGAGACCCAGTACTTC	CSVDEGYWETQYF
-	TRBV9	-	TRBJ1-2	TGTGCCAGCAGCCGTTATGTCGTCACGGATGGCTACACCTTC	CASSRYVVTDGYTF
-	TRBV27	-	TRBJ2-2	TGTGCCAGCAGTTTATTACCCTTCGGGGAGCTGTTTTTT	CASSLLPFGELFF
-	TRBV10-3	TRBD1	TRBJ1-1	TGTGCCATCGCCGGGACAGGGGACACTGAAGCTTTCTTT	CAIAGTGDTEAFF
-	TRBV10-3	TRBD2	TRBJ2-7	TGTGCCATCAGCGCAGGGACTAGCGGGGGGCACGAGCAGTACTTC	CAISAGTSGGHEQYF
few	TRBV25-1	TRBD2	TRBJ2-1	TGTGCCAGCAGTAATCCGGGACTAGCGGGAGTCGACAATGAGCAGTTCTTC	CASSNPGLAGVDNEQFF
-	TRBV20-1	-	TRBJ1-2	TGCAGTGCTAGAGAGGGGGGGTCTTATGGCTACACCTTC	CSAREGGSYGYTF
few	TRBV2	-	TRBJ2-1	TGTGCCAGCCCTCGGGGCGGGAAGAGCTCCTACAATGAGCAGTTCTTC	CASPRGGKSSYNEQFF